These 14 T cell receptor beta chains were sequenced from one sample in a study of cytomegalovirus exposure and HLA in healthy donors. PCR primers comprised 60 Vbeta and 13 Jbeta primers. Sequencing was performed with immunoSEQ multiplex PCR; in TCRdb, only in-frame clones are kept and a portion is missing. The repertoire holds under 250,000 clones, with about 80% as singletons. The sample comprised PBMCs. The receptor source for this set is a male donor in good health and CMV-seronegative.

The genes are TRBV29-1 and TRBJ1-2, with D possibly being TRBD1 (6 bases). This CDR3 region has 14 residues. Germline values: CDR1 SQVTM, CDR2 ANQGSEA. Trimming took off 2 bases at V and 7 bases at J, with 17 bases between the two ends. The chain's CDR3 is CSVERTYRDSGYTF. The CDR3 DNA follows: TGCAGCGTTGAACGGACTTACAGGGATTCTGGCTACACCTTC.

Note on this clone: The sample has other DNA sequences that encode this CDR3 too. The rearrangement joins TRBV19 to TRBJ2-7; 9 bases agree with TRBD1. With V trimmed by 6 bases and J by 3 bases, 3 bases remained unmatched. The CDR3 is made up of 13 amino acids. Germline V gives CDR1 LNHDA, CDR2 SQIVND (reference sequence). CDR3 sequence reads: CASSPTGGYEQYF. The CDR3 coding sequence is TGTGCCAGTAGCCCGACAGGGGGCTACGAGCAGTACTTC.

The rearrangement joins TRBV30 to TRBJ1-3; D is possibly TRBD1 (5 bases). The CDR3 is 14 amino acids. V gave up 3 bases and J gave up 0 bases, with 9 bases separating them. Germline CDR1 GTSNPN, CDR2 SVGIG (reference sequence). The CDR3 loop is CAWRGHLSGNTIYF. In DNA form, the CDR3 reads TGTGCCTGGAGAGGACATCTCTCTGGAAACACCATATATTTT. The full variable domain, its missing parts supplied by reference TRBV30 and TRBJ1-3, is SQTIHQWPATLVQPVGSPLSLECTVEGTSNPNLYWYRQAAGRGLQLLFYSVGIGQISSEVPQNLSASRPQDRQFILSSKKLLLSDSGFYLCAWRGHLSGNTIYFGEGSWLTVV.

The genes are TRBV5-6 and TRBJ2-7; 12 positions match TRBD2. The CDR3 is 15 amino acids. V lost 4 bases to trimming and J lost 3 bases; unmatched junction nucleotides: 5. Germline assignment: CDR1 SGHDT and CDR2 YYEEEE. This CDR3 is CASSDGTSGYYEQYF. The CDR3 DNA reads TGTGCCAGCAGCGACGGGACTAGCGGGTACTACGAGCAGTACTTC.

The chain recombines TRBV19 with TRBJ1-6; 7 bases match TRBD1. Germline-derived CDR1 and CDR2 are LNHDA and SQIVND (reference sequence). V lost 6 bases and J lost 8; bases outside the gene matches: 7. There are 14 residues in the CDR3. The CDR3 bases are TGTGCCAGTAGCACGACAGGGCCCTATTCACCCCTCCACTTT. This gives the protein CASSTTGPYSPLHF.

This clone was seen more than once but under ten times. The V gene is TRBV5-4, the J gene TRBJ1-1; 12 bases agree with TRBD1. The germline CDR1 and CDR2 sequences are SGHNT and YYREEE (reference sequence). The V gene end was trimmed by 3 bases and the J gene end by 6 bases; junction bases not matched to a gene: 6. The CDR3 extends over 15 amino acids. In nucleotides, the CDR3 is TGTGCCAGCAGCTCGGGACAGGGGGCTGTCGCTGAAGCTTTCTTT. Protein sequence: CASSSGQGAVAEAFF. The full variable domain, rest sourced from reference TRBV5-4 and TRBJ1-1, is ETGVTQSPTHLIKTRGQQVTLRCSSQSGHNTVSWYQQALGQGPQFIFQYYREEENGRGNFPPRFSGLQFPNYSSELNVNALELDDSALYLCASSSGQGAVAEAFFGQGTRLTVV.

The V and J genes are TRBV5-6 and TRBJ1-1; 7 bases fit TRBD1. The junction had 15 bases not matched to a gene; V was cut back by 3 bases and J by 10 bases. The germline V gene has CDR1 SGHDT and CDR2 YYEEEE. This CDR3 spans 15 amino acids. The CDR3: CASSYQGVGLGGAFF. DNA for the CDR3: TGTGCCAGCAGCTATCAGGGGGTGGGATTAGGTGGAGCTTTCTTT.

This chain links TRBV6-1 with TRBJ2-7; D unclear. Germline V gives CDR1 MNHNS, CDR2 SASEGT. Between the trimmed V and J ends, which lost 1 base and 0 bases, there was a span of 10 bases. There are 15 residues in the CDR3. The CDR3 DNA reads TGTGCCAGCAGTGAAGAGTACGAGGCCTCCTACGAGCAGTACTTC. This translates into CASSEEYEASYEQYF.

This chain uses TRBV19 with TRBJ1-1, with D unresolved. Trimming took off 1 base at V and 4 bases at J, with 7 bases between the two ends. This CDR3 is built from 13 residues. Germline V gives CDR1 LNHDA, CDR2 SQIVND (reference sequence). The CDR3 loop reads CASSIGPVTEAFF. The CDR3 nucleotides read TGTGCCAGTAGTATAGGCCCAGTCACTGAAGCTTTCTTT.

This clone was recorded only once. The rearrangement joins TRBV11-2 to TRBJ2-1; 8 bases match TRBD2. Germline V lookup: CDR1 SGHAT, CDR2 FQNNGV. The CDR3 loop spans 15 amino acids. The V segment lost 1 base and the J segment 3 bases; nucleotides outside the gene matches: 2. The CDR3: CASSLGSGGYNEQFF. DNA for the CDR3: TGTGCCAGCAGCTTAGGAAGCGGGGGCTACAATGAGCAGTTCTTC.

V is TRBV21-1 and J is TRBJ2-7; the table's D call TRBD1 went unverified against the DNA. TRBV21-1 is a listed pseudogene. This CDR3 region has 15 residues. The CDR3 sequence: CASSKVDKGLREQYF. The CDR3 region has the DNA TGTGCCAGCAGCAAAGTGGACAAGGGGCTGCGGGAGCAGTACTTC.

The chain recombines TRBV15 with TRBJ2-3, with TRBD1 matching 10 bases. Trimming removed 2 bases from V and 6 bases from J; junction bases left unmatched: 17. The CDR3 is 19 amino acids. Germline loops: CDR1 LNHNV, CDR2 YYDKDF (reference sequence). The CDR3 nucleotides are TGTGCCACCAGCAGACGTTTGGTTTCGGGGACAGGGGCTGGGGATACGCAGTATTTT. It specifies CATSRRLVSGTGAGDTQYF.

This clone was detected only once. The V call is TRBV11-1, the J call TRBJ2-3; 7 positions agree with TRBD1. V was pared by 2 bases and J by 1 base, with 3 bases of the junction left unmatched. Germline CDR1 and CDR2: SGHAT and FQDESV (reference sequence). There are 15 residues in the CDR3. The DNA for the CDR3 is TGTGCCAGCAGCTTACGAGGGGGCGGCACAGATACGCAGTATTTT. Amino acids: CASSLRGGGTDTQYF. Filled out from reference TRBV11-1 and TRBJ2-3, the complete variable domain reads EAEVAQSPRYKITEKSQAVAFWCDPISGHATLYWYRQILGQGPELLVQFQDESVVDDSQLPKDRFSAERLKGVDSTLKIQPAELGDSAMYLCASSLRGGGTDTQYFGPGTRLTVL.

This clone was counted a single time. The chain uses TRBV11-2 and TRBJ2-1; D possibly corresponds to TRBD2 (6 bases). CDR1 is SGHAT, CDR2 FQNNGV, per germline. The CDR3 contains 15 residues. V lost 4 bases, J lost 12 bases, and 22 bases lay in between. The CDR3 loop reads CASSYIGTLTGGQFF. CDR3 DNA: TGTGCCAGCAGCTACATCGGGACTCTAACGGGTGGGCAGTTCTTC.